This T cell receptor beta chain originates from a study of shared clonotypes between healthy human individuals. Background on the study: CD4 naive and memory got three plates each, CD8 naive two, CD8 memory one.

This table comes from immunoSEQ multiplex PCR, and its TCRdb copy is limited to in-frame clones, with some not included. The repertoire consists of over a million clones, with over 95% occurring once and the leading ten covering roughly 1.2%. Negatively enriched CD4+ T cells were divided by CD45RA into naive and memory. This CDR3 is built from 14 residues. The germline V gene encodes CDR1 SGHKS and CDR2 YYEKEE (reference sequence). Trimming took off 6 bases at V and 6 bases at J, with 16 bases between the two ends. The receptor comes from a man aged 30 to 45 in good health. The V gene is TRBV5-5, the J gene TRBJ2-1; D might be TRBD2 (5 bases). Sequencing was performed on naive CD4+ T cells sorted from blood. Subset here: CD45RA+ positively selected. CDR3 nucleotide sequence: TGTGCCAGCACCCTCGGGGTATTCATCAATGAGCAGTTCTTC. This codes for CASTLGVFINEQFF.